The source of this TCR beta chain is a study of shared clonotypes between healthy human individuals. TCRdb's copy holds only in-frame clones and misses some; the assay was immunoSEQ multiplex PCR. The sample consists of 2.5 million or so clones, approximately 90% of them appearing once. The length of the CDR3 is 15 residues. With V trimmed by 6 bases and J by 8 bases, 13 bases remained unmatched. CDR1 ENHRY and CDR2 SYGVKD come from the germline V gene. The TCR was taken from a young man in good health. The genes are TRBV10-3 and TRBJ2-1, with 7 bases lining up with TRBD2. Sequencing was done on a sample of naive CD4+ T cells sorted from blood. The subset here: CD45RA+ positively selected. DNA of the CDR3: TGTGCCATCAGGAAACCCGGGACTATAGGAGATGAGCAGTTCTTC. This sequence encodes CAIRKPGTIGDEQFF.